This paragraph covers one TCR beta chain sequence. The entry originates in a study of control samples from healthy donors and cancer patients. Some clones are missing from TCRdb's copy, which holds only in-frame ones; the method was immunoSEQ multiplex PCR. The sample yields around 130,000 clones, roughly 90% seen once. Sequenced material: PBMCs. The clonotype originates from a man in his fifties or sixties with head and neck cancer.

CDR3 sequence (DNA): TGTGCCAGCTCACCACGGGACCCTACTTATTTCACTGAAGCTTTCTTT. Residues: CASSPRDPTYFTEAFF. The chain couples TRBV18 to TRBJ1-1; D perhaps matches TRBD1 (5 bases). Germline CDR1 is KGHSH and CDR2 is LQKENI. This CDR3 is 16 amino acids long. V dropped 1 base and J dropped 4 bases, with 16 bases sitting between them.